This TCR beta chain comes out of a study of neurological immune-mediated disorders. This clonotype was observed many times. TCRdb fed the 5' RACE reads into MiXCR, producing one record per CDR3 protein. The table records 50,000 to 85,000 distinct CDR3 sequences, roughly 5.6% of them present only once. The germline V gene has CDR1 SQVTM and CDR2 ANQGSEA. The V gene lost 6 bases and the J gene lost 4 bases, with 15 bases spanning the gap. The CDR3 is made up of 13 amino acids. This sequence originates from a woman aged 30 to 39 with multiple sclerosis. Input material: PBMCs. This chain links TRBV29-1 with TRBJ1-2, with D uncertain. The CDR3 bases are TGCAGCGTCGACGGACGGGAGGGCTATGGCTACACCTTC. This sequence encodes CSVDGREGYGYTF.